The subject of this entry is one T cell receptor (beta chain). Profiling relied on immunoSEQ multiplex PCR, and the TCRdb table lists in-frame clones only, not all of them. This sample has approximately 11,000 clones, with 65% to 85% found just once. The source of the sample is a study of OX40 agonist ivuxolimab in advanced cancers. V lost 0 bases and J lost 4, with 6 bases in between. CDR1 and CDR2 from the germline V gene are MNHEY and SMNVEV (reference sequence). The CDR3 length is 13 residues. The chain carries TRBV27 and TRBJ1-2, with D tentatively TRBD1 (6 bases). The TCR was taken from an adult with an advanced solid tumor such as melanoma, head and neck, liver or kidney cancer. The sequenced sample was CD4+ or CD8+ T cells sorted from blood, obtained in a trial of the OX40 agonist ivuxolimab. The CDR3 is CASSLSTGYGYTF. CDR3 coding DNA: TGTGCCAGCAGTTTATCGACAGGCTATGGCTACACCTTC.